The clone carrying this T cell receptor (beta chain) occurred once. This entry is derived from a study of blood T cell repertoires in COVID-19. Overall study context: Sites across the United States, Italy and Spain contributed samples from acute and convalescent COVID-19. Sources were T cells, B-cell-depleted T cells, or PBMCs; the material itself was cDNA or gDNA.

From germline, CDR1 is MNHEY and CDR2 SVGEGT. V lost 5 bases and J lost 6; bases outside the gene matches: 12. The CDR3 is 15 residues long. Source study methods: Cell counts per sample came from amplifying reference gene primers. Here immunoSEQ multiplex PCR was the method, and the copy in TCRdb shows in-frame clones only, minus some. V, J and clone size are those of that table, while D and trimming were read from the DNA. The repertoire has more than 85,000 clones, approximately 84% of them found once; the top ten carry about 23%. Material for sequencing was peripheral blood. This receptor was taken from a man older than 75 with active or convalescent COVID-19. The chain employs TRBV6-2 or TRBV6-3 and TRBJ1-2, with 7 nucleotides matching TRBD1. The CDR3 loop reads CASSTPGQSTNGYTF. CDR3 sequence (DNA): TGTGCCAGCAGTACCCCGGGACAGAGTACTAATGGCTACACCTTC.